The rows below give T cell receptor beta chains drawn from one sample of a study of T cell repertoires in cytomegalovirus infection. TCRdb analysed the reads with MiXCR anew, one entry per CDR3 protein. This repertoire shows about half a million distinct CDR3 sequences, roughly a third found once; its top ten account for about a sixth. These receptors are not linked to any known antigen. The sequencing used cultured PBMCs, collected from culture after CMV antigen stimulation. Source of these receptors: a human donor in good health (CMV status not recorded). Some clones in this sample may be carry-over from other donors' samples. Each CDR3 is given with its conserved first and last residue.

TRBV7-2 CASSPSGTNNEQFF
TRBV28 CASSPPGDSYEQFF
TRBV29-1 CSVEILARSNEQFF
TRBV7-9 CASSSSRGTGGRYEQYF
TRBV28 CASSLYRRTEAFF
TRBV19 CASTETGSRNTIYF
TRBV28 CASSFRATNEKLFF
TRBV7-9 CASSSWTGNTEAFF
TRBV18 CASSPGLAGNYNEQFF
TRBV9 CASSVASGSLQETQYF
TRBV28 CASWGTGGGGELFF
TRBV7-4 CASSLNMETQYF
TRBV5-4 CASSFRTGPNTGELFF
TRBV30 CAWTKTGGDYEQYF
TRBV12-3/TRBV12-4 CASSFASTDTQYF
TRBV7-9 CASSKRAAENEKLFF
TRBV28 CASRPPTSGGWPGELFF
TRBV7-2 CASSPRMSEQFF
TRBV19 CASSMVGRTEAFF
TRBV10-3 CAIGRTGGYNEQFF
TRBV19 CASSIDSGNQETQYF
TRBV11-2 CASSKYRGLRETQYF
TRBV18 CASYAGGARETQYF
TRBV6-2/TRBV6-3 CASRPGRDTQYF
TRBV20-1 CSARDRQPSGRRDTQYF
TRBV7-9 CASSLAGKGNQETQYF
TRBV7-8 CASSWGIGELFF
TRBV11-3 CASSLIAGETQYF
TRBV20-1 CSAPDSRRTYNEQFF
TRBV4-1 CASSTEGLKNIQYF
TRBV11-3 CASSLTTGSTEAFF
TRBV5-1 CASSFGTSGANEQFF
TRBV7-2 CASSLGAVRLLGSTQYF
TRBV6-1 CATRYNEQFF
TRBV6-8 CASKGLAGGEQFF
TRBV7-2 CASSRGTNSYNEQFF
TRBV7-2 CASSLRFIGRGRDNEQFF
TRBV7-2 CASNPGDRGNTEAFF
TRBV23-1 CASSQRDRGIPGELFF
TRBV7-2 CASSQLGPGNTGELFF
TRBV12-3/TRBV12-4 CASSLVGWETQYF
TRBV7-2 CASSPGGPGTGELFF
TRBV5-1 CASSLEASGTFSSYNEQFF
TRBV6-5 CARSTSALQGVGYTF
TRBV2 CASSHEESYNEQFF